Shown below are 22 T cell receptor beta chains from a single sample sequenced in a study of blood T cell repertoires in COVID-19. Assay used: immunoSEQ multiplex PCR; TCRdb lists only in-frame clones, some missing. The data hold a few hundred thousand clones, with about 83% observed a single time. Sequencing was done on a sample of PBMCs or T cells enriched from blood (not recorded which). Every receptor here comes from a woman in her thirties or forties who had recovered from COVID-19.

The chain has TRBV3-1 (or the pseudogene TRBV3-2) and TRBJ2-3; TRBD1 matches 9 bases. V was pared by 4 bases and J by 6 bases, with 8 bases of the junction left unmatched. Germline CDR1 reads LGHDT; CDR2 reads YNNKEL (reference sequence). The CDR3 extends over 15 amino acids. The CDR3 coding sequence is TGTGCCAGCAGCCCCTTGACAGGGGGTGGCGATACGCAGTATTTT. Amino acid sequence: CASSPLTGGGDTQYF.

This chain links TRBV7-9 with TRBJ2-1, with TRBD2 identical over 12 bases. V was pared by 5 bases and J by 9 bases, with 11 bases of the junction left unmatched. CDR1 is SEHNR, CDR2 FQNEAQ, per germline (reference sequence). This CDR3 comprises 16 residues. Here the CDR3 DNA reads TGTGCCAGCAGCCCACCTAGACTAGCGGGAGTAGGTGAGCAGTTCTTC. Its protein is CASSPPRLAGVGEQFF.

This chain links TRBV19 with TRBJ2-1; 14 positions match TRBD2. The CDR3 runs 16 residues. From germline, CDR1 is LNHDA and CDR2 SQIVND (reference sequence). V lost 2 bases, J lost 8 bases, and 5 bases stayed unmatched. The CDR3 DNA is TGTGCCAGTAGTATAAAATGGACTAGCGGGAGGCATGAGCAGTTCTTC. It translates to CASSIKWTSGRHEQFF.

The chain combines TRBV7-9 with TRBJ2-3; 11 positions match TRBD2. The CDR3 is made up of 15 amino acids. Germline values: CDR1 SEHNR, CDR2 FQNEAQ (reference sequence). V trimming: 6 bases; J trimming: 5 bases; junction bases outside the gene matches: 7. The CDR3 DNA reads TGTGCCAGCAGACCACTAGCGGGAGTCTTAGATACGCAGTATTTT. Its translation is CASRPLAGVLDTQYF. The full variable domain, with the rest looked up from reference TRBV7-9 and TRBJ2-3, is DTGVSQNPRHKITKRGQNVTFRCDPISEHNRLYWYRQTLGQGPEFLTYFQNEAQLEKSRLLSDRFSAERPKGSFSTLEIQRTEQGDSAMYLCASRPLAGVLDTQYFGPGTRLTVL.

This chain joins TRBV7-2 and TRBJ2-1; a possible D gene is TRBD1 (5 bases). This CDR3 has 15 residues. Between the trimmed V and J ends, which lost 4 bases and 4 bases, there was a span of 14 bases. Germline CDR1 and CDR2: SGHTA and FQGNSA. The CDR3 is CASSSNSGKYNEQFF. For the CDR3, the DNA is TGTGCCAGCAGCTCTAATTCAGGGAAGTACAATGAGCAGTTCTTC. The entire variable domain, with the rest obtained from reference TRBV7-2 and TRBJ2-1, is as follows: GAGVSQSPSNKVTEKGKDVELRCDPISGHTALYWYRQSLGQGLEFLIYFQGNSAPDKSGLPSDRFSAERTGGSVSTLTIQRTQQEDSAVYLCASSSNSGKYNEQFFGPGTRLTVL.

CDR3 in DNA: TGTGCCAGCAGCACCGGTGGTTCCGAGACCCAGTACTTC. Translating it yields CASSTGGSETQYF. The gene calls are TRBV5-4 and TRBJ2-5; D unclear. The CDR3 contains 13 residues. The germline V gene encodes CDR1 SGHNT and CDR2 YYREEE (reference sequence). Between the trimmed V and J ends, which lost 4 bases and 5 bases, there was a span of 12 bases.

V gene TRBV13 combines with J gene TRBJ2-4, with D hard to call. V was pared by 5 bases and J by 10 bases, with 12 bases between. The CDR3 is 12 amino acids. Germline V gene sequence: CDR1 PRHDT, CDR2 FYEKMQ (reference sequence). CDR3 loop: CASSPAAGIQYF. The CDR3 nucleotides read TGTGCCAGCAGCCCGGCGGCTGGGATTCAGTACTTC.

The rearrangement uses TRBV5-1 and TRBJ2-7; 7 bases are shared with TRBD1. This CDR3 has 12 amino acids. J lost 6 bases, V lost 4 bases, and 4 bases had no gene match. CDR1 and CDR2 (germline): SGHRS, YFSETQ. The CDR3: CASSRTGAEQYF. CDR3 DNA sequence: TGCGCCAGCAGCAGGACAGGAGCCGAGCAGTACTTC.

Ten or more counts support this clone. This chain uses TRBV2 with TRBJ1-2; TRBD1 might be the D (5 bases). CDR1 SNHLY and CDR2 FYNNEI come from the germline V gene. Trimming pared 6 bases from V and 5 bases from J, leaving 16 bases between. CDR3 length: 14 residues. The CDR3 loop is CASSGDGGMYGYTF. For the CDR3, the DNA is TGTGCCAGCAGCGGGGACGGGGGAATGTATGGCTACACCTTC.

V is TRBV7-9 and J is TRBJ1-2, with D perhaps TRBD1 (5 bases). CDR1 is SEHNR and CDR2 is FQNEAQ in the germline V gene (reference sequence). This CDR3 spans 15 amino acids. Trimming cost V 3 bases and J 1 base, with 12 bases left between them. This CDR3 is CASSFGGAINYGYTF. CDR3 in DNA: TGTGCCAGCAGCTTCGGGGGAGCGATTAACTATGGCTACACCTTC.

A single count supports this clone. J is TRBJ1-3 and V is TRBV9; D unresolved. V dropped 0 bases and J dropped 0 bases, with 7 bases sitting between them. This CDR3 is built from 15 residues. Germline V gives CDR1 SGDLS, CDR2 YYNGEE. CDR3 in amino acids: CASSVGGSSGNTIYF. CDR3 DNA: TGTGCCAGCAGCGTAGGCGGGAGCTCTGGAAACACCATATATTTT.

The rearrangement links TRBV7-9 to TRBJ1-6; TRBD1 agrees at 7 bases. The CDR3 length is 15 residues. Per germline, CDR1 SEHNR and CDR2 FQNEAQ (reference sequence). Germline trimming cut 8 bases from V and 5 bases from J; bases unmatched to any gene: 9. CDR3 sequence: CASRRQGMDNSPLHF. The CDR3 region has the DNA TGTGCCAGCCGCCGACAGGGCATGGATAATTCACCCCTCCACTTT. Complete variable domain (other parts from reference TRBV7-9 and TRBJ1-6): DTGVSQNPRHKITKRGQNVTFRCDPISEHNRLYWYRQTLGQGPEFLTYFQNEAQLEKSRLLSDRFSAERPKGSFSTLEIQRTEQGDSAMYLCASRRQGMDNSPLHFGNGTRLTVT.

This clone showed up just a few times. V usage is TRBV6-1 and J usage is TRBJ2-3; 13 nucleotides agree with TRBD2. Germline assignment: CDR1 MNHNS and CDR2 SASEGT. V shed 2 bases and J 5 bases; nucleotides not matched to a gene: 4. The CDR3 is 16 amino acids. CDR3 sequence (DNA): TGTGCCAGCAGTGAAACTAGCGGGAGGGTGGGAGATACGCAGTATTTT. Translated, it gives CASSETSGRVGDTQYF.

The CDR3 here is CASSVAPGQGNTGELFF. CDR3 nucleotides: TGCGCCAGCAGCGTAGCCCCGGGACAGGGGAACACCGGGGAGCTGTTTTTT. The chain employs TRBV5-1 and TRBJ2-2; TRBD1 agrees at 9 bases. The germline V gene encodes CDR1 SGHRS and CDR2 YFSETQ. CDR3 size: 17 residues. Trimming took 4 bases from V and 1 from J; bases not matched to a gene: 8.

V gene TRBV7-2 combines with J gene TRBJ2-1, with 7 bases that match TRBD1. The CDR3 contains 16 residues. J lost 0 bases, V lost 4 bases, and 6 bases had no gene match. In germline, CDR1 is SGHTA, CDR2 FQGNSA. This chain's CDR3 is CASSSQGPLSYNEQFF. The DNA of the CDR3 is TGTGCCAGCAGCTCACAGGGGCCCCTCTCCTACAATGAGCAGTTCTTC.

The chain couples TRBV5-8 to TRBJ1-4; perhaps TRBD1 as D (6 bases). This CDR3 comprises 15 residues. Trimming shortened V by 4 bases and J by 0 bases, and 10 bases separated the two germline ends. Germline V gene sequence: CDR1 SGHTS, CDR2 YDEGEE. The CDR3 protein is CASSTGFTTNEKLFF. The CDR3 DNA sequence: TGTGCCAGCAGCACAGGGTTCACAACTAATGAAAAACTGTTTTTT.

The chain combines TRBV10-3 with TRBJ1-1, with a weak D call TRBD1 (5 bases). This CDR3 contains 15 residues. Trimming shortened V by 3 bases and J by 3 bases, and 14 bases separated the two germline ends. Germline V gives CDR1 ENHRY, CDR2 SYGVKD. CDR3 in amino acids: CAISDGGGLDTEAFF. The CDR3 region has the DNA TGTGCCATCAGTGATGGGGGGGGTTTGGACACTGAAGCTTTCTTT.

The chain carries TRBV2 and TRBJ2-6; possible D gene TRBD2, 6 bases. Germline CDR1 SNHLY, CDR2 FYNNEI. The CDR3 spans 16 residues. Deletions cut 8 bases from V and 1 base from J, with 15 bases between. The CDR3 spells CASGSAGSSGANVLTF. CDR3 coding DNA: TGTGCCAGCGGCTCGGCGGGGTCTTCTGGGGCCAACGTCCTGACTTTC.

V and J are TRBV7-2 and TRBJ2-1, with a weak D call TRBD1 (5 bases). Trimming took 7 bases from V and 6 from J, leaving 16 bases between them. This CDR3 is 14 amino acids long. Looked up from germline, CDR1 is SGHTA and CDR2 is FQGNSA. As DNA, the CDR3 is TGTGCCAGCACCGTCGAGCCTAGGGGCAATGAGCAGTTCTTC. Translation: CASTVEPRGNEQFF.

The V gene is TRBV5-1, the J gene TRBJ1-2; TRBD1 might be the D (6 bases). CDR3 length: 13 amino acids. Germline V gene data show CDR1 as SGHRS and CDR2 as YFSETQ. The germline V and J ends were trimmed by 0 bases and 4 bases, with 7 bases remaining between them. The CDR3 loop is CASSLDRAYGYTF. In DNA form, the CDR3 reads TGCGCCAGCAGCTTGGACAGGGCCTATGGCTACACCTTC.

This rearrangement joins TRBV18 to TRBJ1-4; TRBD1 is a possible D gene (5 bases). CDR3 length equals 17 residues. Germline V gene data show CDR1 as KGHSH and CDR2 as LQKENI. V lost 6 bases and J 8 bases, leaving 25 bases between the germline ends. The chain's CDR3 is CASSLPSPGGRNEKLFF. The CDR3 nucleotides read TGTGCCAGCTCTCTACCCTCCCCCGGGGGAAGGAACGAAAAACTGTTTTTT.

The genes are TRBV27 and TRBJ2-1; 7 bases line up with TRBD1. Germline assignment: CDR1 MNHEY and CDR2 SMNVEV (reference sequence). The V and J ends lost 3 bases and 8 bases, in that order; junction bases with no gene match: 4. This CDR3 region has 13 residues. The CDR3 nucleotides read TGTGCCAGCAGTTTTTTTGACAGGGATGAGCAGTTCTTC. Translated, it gives CASSFFDRDEQFF.